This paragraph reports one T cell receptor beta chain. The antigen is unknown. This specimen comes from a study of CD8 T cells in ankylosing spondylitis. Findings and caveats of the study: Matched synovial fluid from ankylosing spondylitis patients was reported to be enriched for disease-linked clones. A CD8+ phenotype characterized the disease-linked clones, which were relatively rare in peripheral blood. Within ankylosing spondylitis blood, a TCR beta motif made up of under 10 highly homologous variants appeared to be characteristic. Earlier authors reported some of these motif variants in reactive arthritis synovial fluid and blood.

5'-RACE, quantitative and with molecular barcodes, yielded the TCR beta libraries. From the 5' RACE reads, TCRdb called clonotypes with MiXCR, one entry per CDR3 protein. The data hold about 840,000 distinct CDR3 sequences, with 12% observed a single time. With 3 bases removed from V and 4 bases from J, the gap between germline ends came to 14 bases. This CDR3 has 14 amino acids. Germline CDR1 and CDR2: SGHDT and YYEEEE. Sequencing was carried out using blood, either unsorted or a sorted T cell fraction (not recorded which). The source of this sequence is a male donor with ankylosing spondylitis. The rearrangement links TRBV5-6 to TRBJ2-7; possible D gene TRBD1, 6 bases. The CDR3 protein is CASSWGLRGYEQYF. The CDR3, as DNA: TGTGCCAGCAGCTGGGGGCTCCGGGGTTACGAGCAGTACTTC.